These 8 T cell receptor beta chains were all obtained from the same sample, sequenced in a study of cytomegalovirus exposure and HLA in healthy donors. With 60 Vbeta and 13 Jbeta primers, the PCR was carried out. Method: immunoSEQ multiplex PCR; TCRdb's copy keeps in-frame clones and lacks some. The profile shows approximately 170,000 clones, roughly 80% of them singletons. The sample was PBMCs. These receptors came from a human donor in good health.

The J gene is TRBJ1-1, the V gene TRBV19; 8 bases align to TRBD1. Germline CDR1 LNHDA, CDR2 SQIVND (reference sequence). The CDR3 is 12 amino acids. J lost 5 bases, V lost 10 bases, and 6 bases had no gene match. CDR3 in DNA: TGTGCCACTGCAGGGGACAGGACTGAAGCTTTCTTT. Translation gives CATAGDRTEAFF.

V usage is TRBV7-3 and J usage is TRBJ2-1, with a tentative D call TRBD2 (6 bases). In germline, CDR1 is SGHTA, CDR2 FQGTGA. The CDR3 sequence is 13 residues long. The germline V and J ends were trimmed by 9 bases and 8 bases, with 17 bases remaining between them. This CDR3 is CASGGDWGDEQFF. The CDR3 DNA reads TGTGCCAGTGGTGGGGACTGGGGGGATGAGCAGTTCTTC.

This clone was counted once. The J gene is TRBJ1-6, the V gene TRBV11-2; TRBD1 matches 9 bases. This CDR3 has 16 residues. CDR1 and CDR2 (germline): SGHAT, FQNNGV. V trimming: 2 bases; J trimming: 7 bases; junction bases outside the gene matches: 6. This CDR3 is CASSLFGQGMNSPLHF. The CDR3 bases are TGTGCCAGCAGCTTATTCGGACAGGGGATGAATTCACCCCTCCACTTT.

The CDR3 here is CASNAGYSYNEQFF. CDR3 nucleotide sequence: TGTGCCAGCAACGCCGGGTACTCCTACAATGAGCAGTTCTTC. The chain uses TRBV19 and TRBJ2-1; no reliable D call. This CDR3 is 14 amino acids long. CDR1 and CDR2 from the germline V gene are LNHDA and SQIVND (reference sequence). V lost 9 bases and J lost 0, with 12 bases in between.

The V call is TRBV5-1, the J call TRBJ2-7; D may be TRBD1 (6 bases). V shed 2 bases and J shed 9 bases, with 12 bases lying between them. CDR3 length: 12 residues. Germline CDR1 reads SGHRS; CDR2 reads YFSETQ. DNA of the CDR3: TGCGCCAGCAGCTTAAACAGGGATAGGCAGTACTTC. Protein: CASSLNRDRQYF.

The chain employs TRBV7-6 and TRBJ2-5, with 8 bases matching TRBD2. The germline V gene has CDR1 SGHVS and CDR2 FNYEAQ. V lost 4 bases and J lost 4; bases outside the gene matches: 8. The CDR3 spans 15 residues. DNA of the CDR3: TGTGCCAGCAGCTCGCTCAGCGGGGGACCAGAGACCCAGTACTTC. Translation gives CASSSLSGGPETQYF.

The V gene is TRBV5-6, the J gene TRBJ2-5; the match to TRBD2 covers 7 bases. V lost 0 bases to trimming and J lost 5 bases; unmatched junction nucleotides: 7. CDR3 length equals 15 residues. Germline V gene lookup returns CDR1 SGHDT and CDR2 YYEEEE. The DNA of the CDR3 is TGTGCCAGCAGCTTGGGACTAGCCTTTGACGAGACCCAGTACTTC. It is translated as CASSLGLAFDETQYF. The full variable domain, with the rest looked up from reference TRBV5-6 and TRBJ2-5, is DAGVTQSPTHLIKTRGQQVTLRCSPKSGHDTVSWYQQALGQGPQFIFQYYEEEERQRGNFPDRFSGHQFPNYSSELNVNALLLGDSALYLCASSLGLAFDETQYFGPGTRLLVL.

The genes are TRBV2 and TRBJ1-1; 8 bases line up with TRBD1. Germline loops: CDR1 SNHLY, CDR2 FYNNEI. This CDR3 is built from 16 residues. Germline trimming cut 6 bases from V and 2 bases from J; bases unmatched to any gene: 11. This CDR3 reads CASSANPGGINTEAFF. The DNA of the CDR3 is TGTGCCAGCAGCGCGAATCCAGGGGGCATCAACACTGAAGCTTTCTTT.